The present T cell receptor beta chain was sequenced within a study of cytomegalovirus exposure and HLA in healthy donors. General study points: A cluster of highly shared sequence variants was likely a sequencing artifact.

Trimming left V 2 bases short and J 2 bases short, with 9 bases between. CDR1 and CDR2 from the germline V gene are SEHNR and FQNEAQ (reference sequence). The CDR3 spans 14 residues. Worth noting for this clone: The antigen is not known.

Donors were nominally healthy when sampled, though unrecorded immune exposures were likely. Vbeta (60) and Jbeta (13) primers were used in the PCR. Authors' data handling: Roughly 11 million shared chains were among about 80 million unique TCR beta chains counted in a later analysis. Libraries were prepared by immunoSEQ multiplex PCR; TCRdb keeps only in-frame clonotypes and omits some of them. V and J calls and clone size are given by that table; D and trimming were obtained from the DNA. The sample shows roughly 150,000 clones, just over 75% of them seen only once. The sample was PBMCs. The chain has TRBV7-9 and TRBJ1-1; no definite D call. The clonotype was recovered from a man aged 40-49 years in good health and CMV-seronegative. CDR3 sequence reads: CASSLNGGNTEAFF. CDR3 bases: TGTGCCAGCAGCTTAAATGGAGGCAACACTGAAGCTTTCTTT.